Sequencing of this T cell receptor (beta chain) was carried out in a study of human T cells and chemical hapten exposure. Study-level results: There were significantly more large CDR3 similarity clusters among expanded TCRs than among controls.

The time point is: patch test 2, 6 weeks after DPC sensitization. Treatment specified: therapeutic diphenylcyclopropenone sensitization with weekly scalp DPC. From the RACE reads, TCRdb called clonotypes with MiXCR, one entry per CDR3 protein. The sample lists approximately 350,000 distinct CDR3 sequences; under 6.5% were seen once. V was pared by 5 bases and J by 8 bases, with 7 bases of the junction left unmatched. CDR1 is MNHEY and CDR2 is SVGEGT in the germline V gene. This CDR3 is 15 amino acids long. At least ten counts were recorded for this clonotype. Its specificity is unknown. Source: whole blood, taken in connection with sensitization to the hapten diphenylcyclopropenone (DPC). The J gene is TRBJ1-6, the V gene TRBV6-2 or TRBV6-3; 9 bases are a match to TRBD1. The TCR originated in a woman younger than 30 with alopecia areata. Some clones in this sample may be carry-over from other donors' samples. CDR3 DNA sequence: TGTGCCAGCAGTGGCGGGACAGGGTGGTATTCACCCCTCCACTTT. Amino acid sequence: CASSGGTGWYSPLHF.